The TCR beta chain described here comes from a study of shared clonotypes between healthy human individuals (dated by TCRdb to about 2020). Looking at the study overall: A couple of women and a few men aged 18 to 49 years were included in the cohort. For each donor, CD4 naive and CD4 memory were each run on three plates, CD8 naive on two plates, and CD8 memory on one plate. The study deeply sequenced blood TCR repertoires of about five healthy adults to estimate repertoire size and the extent of clonotype sharing between individuals. Libraries were prepared and TCR repertoires were sequenced by different laboratories using diverse techniques, in order to increase sequencing depth and limit assay-specific biases. Between about 0.8 and 9 billion PBMCs per donor were obtained by leukapheresis. Results the study describes overall, beyond this receptor: The small number of donors limited the genetic and exposure-history diversity represented. Compared with non-shared clonotypes, clonotypes shared by all four sorted-subset donors had higher generation probabilities. Even with the large sequencing depth, rarefaction of the sorted-subset datasets indicated that sequencing was incomplete. Naive subsets generally had larger estimated clonotype richness than memory subsets did. Based on pairwise subsampling, the degree of clonotype sharing among donors was expected to be affected by sequencing depth. Only blood was sampled, and tissue TCR repertoires likely differ from those in blood. Across a handful of donors, approximately 4.6% of naive CD4, over 3% of naive CD8, around 2.1% of memory CD4, and approximately 0.4% of memory CD8 clonotypes were shared.

TCR CDR3 regions were amplified from genomic DNA by multiplex PCR using the deep immunoSEQ assay. Extracted genomic DNA from each cell subset was distributed evenly across all wells of several immunoSEQ 96-well plates, and each plate was treated as a replicate. For sorted subsets, approximately 210 ng genomic DNA, equal to tens of thousands of T cell genomes, was loaded into each replicate PCR. The purified libraries were quantified using a Qubit 3.0 fluorometer, sized with a Bioanalyzer 2100, and then quantified again using the KAPA Library Quantification kit. Every immunoSEQ 96-well plate was sequenced on a dedicated single-read 150-cycle Illumina NextSeq 550 flow cell. The authors processed their data as follows. Because only junctional sequences without quality scores were contained in the immunoSEQ output, filtering matching that applied to full-length reads could not be performed. To assign V/J genes and CDR3, sequences were annotated using PyIR, a Python wrapper for IgBLAST v1.9, with IMGT germline references. Reads were filtered out if the reads had weak V/J assignments (E-value above 1e-6), no CDR3, stop codons, out-of-frame junctions, or ambiguous translated residues. V3J clonotypes were defined as sequences sharing an identical inferred V gene, J gene, and CDR3 amino acid sequence. Percentage overlap between repertoires was computed as shared unique clonotypes divided by the size of the smaller repertoire. Repertoire richness was assessed with RTK rarefaction, the Chao1 estimator, and Recon v2.1 estimates of unobserved clonotypes. For all TCRbeta clonotypes obtained by the gDNA method from several donors, generation probabilities were computed with OLGA. TCRdb re-hosts the immuneACCESS table, in-frame sequences only. Its copies lack some clones; in the studies checked, an unresolved V gene accounts for under half of them, and the cause for the rest is not known. The V and J calls and clone size are taken from that table; D and trimming were inferred from the DNA. For this sample there are about 2.4 million clones; more than 85% appear just once. The top ten hold approximately 0.36% of the sample.

The donors were healthy, HIV-negative adults with no recently reported acute infections or vaccinations. Every donor was a Caucasian adult residing in Nashville, Tennessee, USA. CD4+ T cells were enriched through magnetic negative selection, after which naive cells were positively selected on CD45RA and the remaining negative fraction served as the memory subset. Blood was collected by leukapheresis, and PBMCs were isolated by Ficoll-Histopaque density gradient centrifugation and then cryopreserved in liquid nitrogen vapor phase. Purity and quantity of every magnetically sorted T cell population were checked by analytical flow cytometry. Each sorted fraction had its genomic DNA isolated and then quantified by UV absorbance on a Nanodrop 2000c. With regard to this clone: What this receptor recognizes is not known. No per-base quality is available; no much larger clone lies one base away.

The germline V gene sets CDR1 to MDHEN and CDR2 to SYDVKM. From cysteine to phenylalanine, the CDR3 is 16 amino acids long. Just the 48-base CDR3 DNA is kept, in frame starting at base 1. V trim: 1 base; J trim: 4 bases; unmatched bases: 6. Sample: naive CD4+ T cells from PBMCs. What this sample's cell subset or site label stands for: CD45RA+ positively selected. The V gene is TRBV28 and the J gene is TRBJ2-3, with 9 bases aligning to TRBD2. The receptor was derived from a man aged 18 to 30 in good health. Some clones in this sample may be carry-over from other donors' samples. The sequence in DNA is TGTGCCAGCAGTTTATACGGCGGGAGGGTAGCAGATACGCAGTATTTT. It translates to CASSLYGGRVADTQYF.